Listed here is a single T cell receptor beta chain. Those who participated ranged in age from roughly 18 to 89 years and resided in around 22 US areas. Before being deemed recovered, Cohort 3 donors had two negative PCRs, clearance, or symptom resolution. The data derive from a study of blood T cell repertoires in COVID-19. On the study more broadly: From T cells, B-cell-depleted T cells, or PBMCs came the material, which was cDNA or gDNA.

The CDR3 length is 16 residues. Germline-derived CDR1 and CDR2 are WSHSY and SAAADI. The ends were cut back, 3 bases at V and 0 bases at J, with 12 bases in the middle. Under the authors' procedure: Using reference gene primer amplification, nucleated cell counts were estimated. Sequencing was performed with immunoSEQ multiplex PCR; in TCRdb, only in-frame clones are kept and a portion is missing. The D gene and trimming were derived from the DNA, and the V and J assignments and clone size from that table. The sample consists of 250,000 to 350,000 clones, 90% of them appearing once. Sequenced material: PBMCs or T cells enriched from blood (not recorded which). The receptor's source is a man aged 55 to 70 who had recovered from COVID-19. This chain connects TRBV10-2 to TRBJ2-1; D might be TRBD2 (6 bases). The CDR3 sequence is CASSESEGYSYNEQFF. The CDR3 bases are TGCGCCAGCAGTGAATCGGAGGGGTACTCCTACAATGAGCAGTTCTTC.